This T cell receptor beta chain was identified during a study of OX40 agonist ivuxolimab in advanced cancers. Study in general: Patients' therapy was ivuxolimab, an antibody that acts as an agonist of OX40 (CD134). Antecedent anti-PD-1, anti-PD-L1 or anti-CTLA-4 therapy was permissible, with around 40% having received some. Patients in dose escalation had liver, melanoma, kidney or head and neck cancers.

Per germline, CDR1 ENHRY and CDR2 SYGVKD. The CDR3 length is 13 residues. Trimming shortened V by 10 bases and J by 6 bases, and 18 bases separated the two germline ends. Only in-frame clones appear in the TCRdb table, and some are missing; sequencing was by immunoSEQ multiplex PCR. The sample has roughly 73,000 clones; 80% to 90% are singletons. The material was CD4+ or CD8+ T cells sorted from blood, obtained in a trial of the OX40 agonist ivuxolimab. This chain uses TRBV10-3 with TRBJ1-2; TRBD1 might be the D (6 bases). This sequence originates from an adult with an advanced solid tumor such as melanoma, head and neck, liver or kidney cancer. The CDR3 DNA reads TGTGCCACCATTGACCGTACAGGGAATGGCTACACCTTC. Protein sequence: CATIDRTGNGYTF.